Listed here are 7 T cell receptor gamma chains from one sample, sequenced in a study of intestinal T cells in coeliac disease. TRG repertoires were amplified with LymphoTrack primers from roughly 0.2 ug of biopsy DNA. TCRdb used CATT to re-call clones from the multiplex PCR reads. This sample carries approximately 700 gamma-chain clones, 52% of them seen once, and the ten largest clones take roughly 20%. More than 8 formalin-fixed paraffin-embedded scrolls, each 5 µm thick, supplied each case's genomic DNA. The sequenced sample consisted of a duodenal biopsy. The receptor source for this set is a human donor with celiac disease.

By share of the sample, this clone is large. This sample also contains other DNA sequences that code for the same CDR3. J is TRGJ1 or TRGJ2 and V is TRGV10. TRGV10 is identified as an open reading frame with a role that is uncertain. With 8 bases clipped from V and 1 base from J, the junction kept 3 bases outside the gene matches. The CDR3 loop spans 12 amino acids. CDR3 bases: TGTGCTGCGTGGGATAATTATTATAAGAAACTCTTT. Protein product: CAAWDNYYKKLF.

This chain connects TRGV10 to TRGJP1. TRGV10 is known as an ORF, though its function is uncertain. The length of the CDR3 is 12 residues. V lost 8 bases, J lost 12 bases, and 10 bases stayed unmatched. CDR3 DNA sequence: TGTGCTGCGTGGGATTTCGGAAGGTTCAAGATATTT. Translation gives CAAWDFGRFKIF.

This clone came up once. The V call is TRGV9, the J call TRGJ1 or TRGJ2. Per the germline V gene, CDR1 is GITISATS and CDR2 is ISYDGTV (reference sequence). This CDR3 comprises 17 residues. V shed 1 base and J 3 bases; nucleotides not matched to a gene: 15. The CDR3 DNA reads TGTGCCTTGTGGGAGGTCAGAGTTAGTGAGTTTTATTATAAGAAACTCTTT. Protein product: CALWEVRVSEFYYKKLF.

The CDR3 sequence is CAHLGTGFPGVKIYYKKLF. The CDR3 DNA is TGTGCCCACCTGGGGACAGGCTTCCCCGGGGTGAAAATTTATTATAAGAAACTCTTT. V gene TRGV3 combines with J gene TRGJ1 or TRGJ2. Germline assignment: CDR1 VTNTFY and CDR2 YDVSTARD (reference sequence). CDR3 length: 19 residues. The V gene end was trimmed by 12 bases and the J gene end by 3 bases; junction bases not matched to a gene: 32.

With respect to this clone: The junction does not match germline at one end; this may be a read error. The chain joins TRGV3 to TRGJ1 or TRGJ2. The CDR3 sequence is 13 residues long. Germline values: CDR1 VTNTFY, CDR2 YDVSTARD (reference sequence). As DNA, the CDR3 is TGTGCCATCTGGACAGATCCTTATTATAAGAAACTCTTT. It codes for CAIWTDPYYKKLF.

This clone has more than one count but fewer than ten. This may come from a read error, since a much larger clone is one base off. Other DNA variants within this sample encode the same CDR3. The rearrangement links TRGV10 to TRGJP1. TRGV10 is sorted into the ORF group, with uncertain function. J gave up 3 bases and V 8 bases, and 13 bases lay outside the gene matches. The CDR3 is made up of 16 amino acids. The CDR3 DNA reads as TGTGCTGCGTGGGACTATCGTGGGGCCACTGGTTGGTTCAAGATATTT. Its protein product is CAAWDYRGATGWFKIF.

This clone was found a few times. A read error may be the cause here, since a much bigger clone is one base away. This sample includes further DNA sequences coding for the same CDR3. The genes are TRGV2 and TRGJP2. The CDR3 runs 15 residues. Germline assignment: CDR1 EGSNGY and CDR2 YDSYNSKV. CDR3 sequence: CATQWCNSSDWIKTF. DNA of the CDR3: TGCGCCACCCAGTGGTGCAATAGTAGTGATTGGATCAAGACGTTT.